This passage covers 26 T cell receptor beta chains from one sample sequenced in a study of blood T cell repertoires in COVID-19 (dated by TCRdb to 2018 to 2021). Libraries were made using the immunoSEQ multiplex PCR assay. TCRdb took over this immuneACCESS table, retaining in-frame rearrangements with V and J assigned. Such tables are incomplete; in checked studies, under half of the missing clones stem from an unresolved V gene, and the remainder is unexplained. The sample contains 90,000 to 120,000 clones, around 82% of them found a single time. About 4% of the sample rests with the top ten. Source material: peripheral blood. These receptors were collected from a human donor in a cohort sampled during active COVID-19.

The chain combines TRBV15 with TRBJ2-1; 7 bases fit TRBD2. The V and J ends lost 8 bases and 2 bases, in that order; junction bases with no gene match: 12. CDR1 is LNHNV, CDR2 YYDKDF, per germline (reference sequence). The CDR3 extends over 16 amino acids. CDR3 residues: CATDREAGAPYNEQFF. CDR3 nucleotides: TGTGCCACCGACCGAGAGGCGGGAGCCCCCTACAATGAGCAGTTCTTC.

CDR3 DNA sequence: TGTGCCAGCAGTCTCCCCCTAGGGGTAGCGGGCGGCTCCTACAATGAGCAGTTCTTC. Its translation is CASSLPLGVAGGSYNEQFF. The rearrangement links TRBV28 to TRBJ2-1; 7 bases align to TRBD2. Germline loops: CDR1 MDHEN, CDR2 SYDVKM. The ends lost 5 bases at V and 0 bases at J; junction bases unmatched: 16. CDR3 length: 19 amino acids.

V and J are TRBV7-3 and TRBJ2-1; D is ambiguous. Trimming removed 2 bases from V and 0 bases from J, with 8 bases in between. The CDR3 has 15 residues. CDR1 is SGHTA and CDR2 is FQGTGA in the germline V gene. The CDR3 DNA sequence: TGTGCCAGCAGCTTAGACGGGTTCTCCTACAATGAGCAGTTCTTC. Protein sequence: CASSLDGFSYNEQFF. The full variable domain, completed using reference TRBV7-3 and TRBJ2-1, is GAGVSQTPSNKVTEKGKYVELRCDPISGHTALYWYRQSLGQGPEFLIYFQGTGAADDSGLPNDRFFAVRPEGSVSTLKIQRTERGDSAVYLCASSLDGFSYNEQFFGPGTRLTVL.

V usage is TRBV9 and J usage is TRBJ2-3; weak D call: TRBD2 (5 bases). Trimming cost V 0 bases and J 0 bases, with 8 bases left between them. This CDR3 is 15 amino acids long. Per germline, CDR1 SGDLS and CDR2 YYNGEE. The CDR3 spells CASSVVAGSTDTQYF. CDR3 coding DNA: TGTGCCAGCAGCGTAGTGGCGGGTAGCACAGATACGCAGTATTTT. Looking up the rest from reference TRBV9 and TRBJ2-3 gives the full variable domain: DSGVTQTPKHLITATGQRVTLRCSPRSGDLSVYWYQQSLDQGLQFLIQYYNGEERAKGNILERFSAQQFPDLHSELNLSSLELGDSALYFCASSVVAGSTDTQYFGPGTRLTVL.

The chain employs TRBV10-3 and TRBJ2-7, with 7 bases fitting TRBD1. CDR1 and CDR2 (germline): ENHRY, SYGVKD. The V and J ends lost 6 bases and 7 bases, in that order; junction bases with no gene match: 12. The CDR3 runs to 14 residues. The DNA of the CDR3 is TGTGCCATCAGGGGGACAGCCTCTGATGAGGAGCAGTACGTC. Translating it yields CAIRGTASDEEQYV.

The chain uses TRBV10-3 and TRBJ2-1, with a tentative D call TRBD1 (6 bases). The CDR3 is 16 amino acids. The germline V gene encodes CDR1 ENHRY and CDR2 SYGVKD. Between the trimmed V and J ends, which lost 4 bases and 2 bases, there was a span of 15 bases. CDR3 sequence reads: CAISVGGQLTYNEQFF. CDR3 bases: TGTGCCATCAGTGTTGGAGGACAGCTTACCTACAATGAGCAGTTCTTC.

V usage is TRBV19 and J usage is TRBJ1-4; 10 bases align to TRBD1. The CDR3 loop spans 13 amino acids. V lost 4 bases, J lost 7 bases, and 0 bases stayed unmatched. Germline assignment: CDR1 LNHDA and CDR2 SQIVND (reference sequence). The CDR3, as DNA: TGTGCCAGTAGTAGGGACAGGGGTGAAAAACTGTTTTTT. This translates into CASSRDRGEKLFF.

DNA of the CDR3: TGTGCCAGCAGCCGTCCGGGGTGGTACACTGAAGCTTTCTTT. It codes for CASSRPGWYTEAFF. This sequence joins TRBV7-2 and TRBJ1-1; D gene ambiguous. Germline CDR1 SGHTA, CDR2 FQGNSA. V was cut by 5 bases and J by 3 bases, with 13 bases left in between. The CDR3 has 14 residues.

The rearrangement uses TRBV7-9 and TRBJ2-2, with no clear D. Germline V gene lookup returns CDR1 SEHNR and CDR2 FQNEAQ (reference sequence). V lost 11 bases and J 0 bases, leaving 13 bases between the germline ends. The CDR3 contains 14 residues. CDR3 protein: CAAGSESNTGELFF. DNA of the CDR3: TGTGCCGCCGGGTCAGAGTCGAACACCGGGGAGCTGTTTTTT.

This chain connects TRBV3-1 (or the pseudogene TRBV3-2) to TRBJ2-3; 7 nucleotides align to TRBD2. This CDR3 comprises 17 residues. CDR1 and CDR2 (germline): LGHDT, YNNKEL (reference sequence). With 0 bases clipped from V and 4 bases from J, the junction kept 10 bases outside the gene matches. CDR3 in DNA: TGTGCCAGCAGCCAAGATATTCCGGGAGGAGAGGCAGATACGCAGTATTTT. Its protein product is CASSQDIPGGEADTQYF.

This clone has a single count. The rearrangement links TRBV12-5 to TRBJ2-3, with unresolved D. Germline V gene sequence: CDR1 LGHNT, CDR2 FRNRAP. The CDR3 has 14 amino acids. V gave up 4 bases and J gave up 0 bases, with 8 bases separating them. In nucleotides, the CDR3 is TGTGCTAGTGGTTCCCCGGGTAGCACAGATACGCAGTATTTT. Protein: CASGSPGSTDTQYF.

The V gene is TRBV6-2 or TRBV6-3, the J gene TRBJ2-3, with D possibly TRBD2 on 7 matching bases. The CDR3 has 16 amino acids. V shed 5 bases and J shed 6 bases, with 21 bases lying between them. Germline loops: CDR1 MNHEY, CDR2 SVGEGT. The CDR3 is CASSKGLRGARDTQYF. CDR3 DNA sequence: TGTGCCAGCAGTAAGGGCCTCCGGGGGGCACGGGATACGCAGTATTTT.

The V call is TRBV28, the J call TRBJ2-5; the match to TRBD1 covers 8 bases. Trimming removed 1 base from V and 5 bases from J; junction bases left unmatched: 9. There are 16 residues in the CDR3. The germline V gene encodes CDR1 MDHEN and CDR2 SYDVKM. The CDR3 DNA reads TGTGCCAGCAGTTTATCCCGACAGGGGATCCAGGAGACCCAGTACTTC. As protein: CASSLSRQGIQETQYF.

V and J are TRBV7-2 and TRBJ2-7; 10 nucleotides match TRBD1. Germline V gene sequence: CDR1 SGHTA, CDR2 FQGNSA. The CDR3 loop spans 14 amino acids. The junction had 4 bases not matched to a gene; V was cut back by 4 bases and J by 4 bases. The CDR3 DNA reads TGTGCCAGCAGCTCGGGACAGGGGAGGTACGAGCAGTACTTC. It yields the protein CASSSGQGRYEQYF.

This clone has just one count. V is TRBV27 and J is TRBJ2-7; 9 bases line up with TRBD1. CDR1 is MNHEY, CDR2 SMNVEV, per germline (reference sequence). This CDR3 is 17 amino acids long. V was clipped by 6 bases and J by 5 bases; unmatched bases: 17. The CDR3 protein is CASSYKSLRQGGNEQYF. The CDR3 bases are TGTGCCAGCAGCTATAAAAGCCTGCGACAGGGGGGGAACGAGCAGTACTTC.

The chain is built from TRBV5-4 and TRBJ2-3; 7 bases line up with TRBD2. J gave up 0 bases and V 4 bases, and 2 bases lay outside the gene matches. This CDR3 is built from 14 residues. Germline loops: CDR1 SGHNT, CDR2 YYREEE (reference sequence). CDR3 amino acids: CASSQAGSTDTQYF. DNA for the CDR3: TGTGCCAGCAGCCAAGCGGGGAGCACAGATACGCAGTATTTT. Together with reference TRBV5-4 and TRBJ2-3, the CDR3 gives the full variable domain: ETGVTQSPTHLIKTRGQQVTLRCSSQSGHNTVSWYQQALGQGPQFIFQYYREEENGRGNFPPRFSGLQFPNYSSELNVNALELDDSALYLCASSQAGSTDTQYFGPGTRLTVL.

V and J are TRBV7-2 and TRBJ2-5, with 8 positions matching TRBD1. The V gene's germline CDR1 is SGHTA and CDR2 FQGNSA. The CDR3 sequence is 15 residues long. The ends lost 5 bases at V and 2 bases at J; junction bases unmatched: 7. The CDR3 here is CASSHGQGTQETQYF. The DNA for the CDR3 is TGTGCCAGCAGCCATGGACAGGGAACACAAGAGACCCAGTACTTC.

The gene calls are TRBV6-5 and TRBJ1-2; a weak D match, TRBD1 (6 bases). The CDR3 is 13 amino acids. V dropped 6 bases and J dropped 2 bases, with 10 bases sitting between them. The germline CDR1 and CDR2 sequences are MNHEY and SVGAGI. As DNA, the CDR3 is TGTGCCAGCAGACCCGGACAGAACTATGGCTACACCTTC. Amino acid sequence: CASRPGQNYGYTF.

V usage is TRBV7-2 and J usage is TRBJ1-5; 12 bases line up with TRBD1. CDR1 and CDR2 (germline): SGHTA, FQGNSA. This CDR3 is 18 amino acids long. J was trimmed by 7 bases and V by 2 bases; bases with no gene match: 12. CDR3 DNA sequence: TGTGCCAGCAGCTTACTTCATTTGGGACAGGGGGCAGGGCAGCCCCAGCATTTT. Protein: CASSLLHLGQGAGQPQHF. Full variable domain (remainder filled in from reference TRBV7-2 and TRBJ1-5): GAGVSQSPSNKVTEKGKDVELRCDPISGHTALYWYRQSLGQGLEFLIYFQGNSAPDKSGLPSDRFSAERTGGSVSTLTIQRTQQEDSAVYLCASSLLHLGQGAGQPQHFGDGTRLSIL.

The chain joins TRBV9 to TRBJ2-2, with TRBD1 as a possible D gene (6 bases). Trimming stripped 3 bases from V and 2 bases from J, with 11 bases between. There are 15 residues in the CDR3. CDR1 SGDLS and CDR2 YYNGEE come from the germline V gene. The CDR3 region has the DNA TGTGCCAGCAGCGCCTTACAGGGAAACACCGGGGAGCTGTTTTTT. Its translation: CASSALQGNTGELFF.

The chain has TRBV4-1 and TRBJ2-1, with 9 bases fitting TRBD2. V lost 8 bases and J lost 0; bases outside the gene matches: 8. The CDR3 is made up of 16 amino acids. Germline CDR1 MGHRA, CDR2 YSYEKL. The DNA for the CDR3 is TGCGCCAGCCTCCCTAGCGGGACGAGCTCCTACAATGAGCAGTTCTTC. Its translation: CASLPSGTSSYNEQFF.

The chain links TRBV19 to TRBJ2-1, with TRBD2 matching 10 bases. Germline V CDR1 and CDR2: LNHDA, SQIVND (reference sequence). V lost 6 bases, J lost 1 base, and 6 bases stayed unmatched. The CDR3 is 16 residues long. In nucleotides, the CDR3 is TGTGCCAGTAGGGGACTAGCGACAACTTCCTACAATGAGCAGTTCTTC. It translates to CASRGLATTSYNEQFF.

The rearrangement joins TRBV6-5 to TRBJ2-3; D is uncertain. Germline assignment: CDR1 MNHEY and CDR2 SVGAGI. V was cut by 6 bases and J by 1 base, with 14 bases left in between. This CDR3 contains 15 residues. CDR3 region: CASSLTRHGTDTQYF. As DNA, the CDR3 is TGTGCCAGCAGCTTAACACGTCACGGCACAGATACGCAGTATTTT.

The rearrangement links TRBV7-3 to TRBJ2-7, with 8 bases lining up with TRBD1. The CDR3 covers 17 residues. Germline V lookup: CDR1 SGHTA, CDR2 FQGTGA. After removal of 5 bases from V and 2 bases from J, the junction contained 14 bases not matched to a gene. CDR3 coding DNA: TGTGCCAGCAGCACCCTTACCTCAGGGGGCATCGCCTACGAGCAGTACGTC. This codes for CASSTLTSGGIAYEQYV.

The chain joins TRBV6-2 or TRBV6-3 to TRBJ2-7, with 7 nucleotides matching TRBD1. The CDR3 runs 15 residues. V lost 6 bases, J lost 0 bases, and 8 bases stayed unmatched. The germline V gene encodes CDR1 MNHEY and CDR2 SVGEGT. The CDR3 region is CASSQGGGLSYEQYV. CDR3 nucleotide sequence: TGTGCCAGCAGCCAAGGGGGCGGACTCTCCTACGAGCAGTACGTC.

On this clone: The junction differs from germline at one of its ends, possibly a read error. The gene calls are TRBV7-9 and TRBJ1-2; no firm D call. This CDR3 is 8 amino acids long. The V gene's germline CDR1 is SEHNR and CDR2 FQNEAQ (reference sequence). The CDR3 region is CASSPLSF. CDR3 coding DNA: TGTGCCAGCAGCCCCCTCTCCTTC.